The rows below give T cell receptor beta chains drawn from one sample of a study of blood T cell repertoires in COVID-19. The assay was immunoSEQ multiplex PCR, and TCRdb's table has in-frame clones only and misses some. The profile shows about 340,000 clones, 80% to 90% of them singletons. Sequenced material: PBMCs or T cells enriched from blood (not recorded which). The receptor set was obtained from a woman aged 40 to 50 with acute COVID-19. CDR3s include the opening cysteine and the closing phenylalanine or tryptophan. A D gene is named only where the DNA matches it firmly. A row's size may be missing; if present it is once, few, many or a size class.

D	size	J	V	DNA	CDR3
NA	NA	TRBJ2-7	TRBV4-2	TGTGCCAGCAGCCAAGATATGGGGCTCTCCTACGAGCAGTACTTC	CASSQDMGLSYEQYF
NA	NA	TRBJ2-7	TRBV7-2	TGTGCCAGCAGCTTAATCGGCCAGGCCGTGGGCGAGCAGTACTTC	CASSLIGQAVGEQYF
TRBD2	NA	TRBJ2-5	TRBV19	TGTGCCAGTAGTATGACGCGGGGGGTTCAAGAGACCCAGTACTTC	CASSMTRGVQETQYF
NA	few	TRBJ1-2	TRBV7-9	TGTGCCAGCAGCTCGACCATCTTAGGAGGGGACAACTATGGCTACACCTTC	CASSSTILGGDNYGYTF
NA	NA	TRBJ1-3	TRBV5-1	TGCGCCAGCAGCTTGGAGCCGGGGGTAGCCGGAAACACCATATATTTT	CASSLEPGVAGNTIYF
NA	NA	TRBJ2-7	TRBV3-1/TRBV3-2	TGTGCCAGCAGCCACGACCGGGACTCCGAGCAGTACTTC	CASSHDRDSEQYF
NA	NA	TRBJ1-2	TRBV6-1	TGTGCCAGCAGTGATACAGGGACTAACTATGGCTACACCTTC	CASSDTGTNYGYTF
TRBD1	NA	TRBJ2-7	TRBV6-5	TGTGCCAGCAGTAACTACAGGGGGCACTACGAGCAGTACTTC	CASSNYRGHYEQYF
NA	few	TRBJ1-4	TRBV3-1/TRBV3-2	TGTGCCAGCAGCCAAGATCCGGGGAGAGGTAATGAAAAACTGTTTTTT	CASSQDPGRGNEKLFF
NA	NA	TRBJ2-4	TRBV21-1	TGTGCCAGCAGCAAAGCGGGACAGCTTTTACTAGCCAAAAACATTCAGTACTTC	CASSKAGQLLLAKNIQYF
NA	NA	TRBJ2-3	TRBV9	TGTGCCAGCAGCGTGGGTGGCAGGGATACGCAGTATTTT	CASSVGGRDTQYF
NA	NA	TRBJ2-2	TRBV4-3	TGCGCCAGCAGCCAAGAATCCGGGGGTGGGACCGGGGAGCTGTTTTTT	CASSQESGGGTGELFF
TRBD1	NA	TRBJ2-2	TRBV10-3	TGTGCCATCAGTGAGAAGCGGACAGGATCCGGGGAGCTGTTTTTT	CAISEKRTGSGELFF
NA	NA	TRBJ2-2	TRBV15	TGTGCCACCAGCAGAGAGAACTCTTTCGGGGAGCTGTTTTTT	CATSRENSFGELFF
TRBD1	NA	TRBJ1-3	TRBV19	TGTGCCAGCAGACCCCAAGACAGGGCGGGAAACACCATATATTTT	CASRPQDRAGNTIYF
NA	NA	TRBJ1-2	TRBV24-1	TGTGCCACCAGTCCCGGACAGATGGGAGGCTACACCTTC	CATSPGQMGGYTF
TRBD1	many	TRBJ1-4	TRBV2	TGTGCCAGCAGAGACAGGGTTGGATCGGAAAAACTGTTTTTT	CASRDRVGSEKLFF
TRBD2	NA	TRBJ2-3	TRBV3-1/TRBV3-2	TGTGCCAGCAGCCAAGTGGTCGGGAGGAGAGGGGCAGATACGCAGTATTTT	CASSQVVGRRGADTQYF